One T cell receptor (beta chain) is described in this entry. Its target is unknown. The record originates from a study of CD8+CD57+ T cells in acquired aplastic anemia. Overall study context: Recorded DNA amounts for sorted CD4+ and CD8+ cells had an average of approximately 3 ug. Healthy CD8+ samples averaged roughly 9.9 million reads. Points from the study as a whole: Roughly 30 sequences, all CD8+ CDR3, were shared between patients and controls. Patients versus controls showed no significant CD8+ Simpson's diversity difference.

Genomic DNA served as template for TCR beta VDJ and CDR3 profiling. TCRdb recomputed calls from the reads with MiXCR, one row per CDR3 protein. Seen here are approximately 65,000 distinct CDR3 sequences, around 55% observed once, and the top ten hold 2% to 3%. V dropped 4 bases and J dropped 6; count of bases not matched to a gene: 5. Germline lookup yields CDR1 SGHRS and CDR2 YFSETQ. CDR3 length: 15 residues. The chain is built from TRBV5-1 and TRBJ2-3; TRBD2 aligns across 13 bases. The source material was sorted CD4+, CD8+, or CD8+CD57+ T cells (not recorded which) from PBMCs. The receptor was derived from a human donor in good health, serving as a control. The DNA of the CDR3 is TGCGCCAGCAGCCGACTAGCGGGAGGTCGGGATACGCAGTATTTT. It translates to CASSRLAGGRDTQYF.